This entry concerns a single T cell receptor beta chain. These data originate in a study of blood T cell repertoires in COVID-19. Study context: COVID-19 samples collected from the United States, Italy and Spain covered acute and convalescent phases. Sample material is recorded as cDNA or gDNA derived from T cells, B-cell-depleted T cells, or PBMCs.

This CDR3 contains 13 residues. Germline CDR1 reads LGHNT; CDR2 reads FRNRAP. The V end was cut by 5 bases, the J end by 3 bases, with 8 bases between. Methods used by the authors: Estimation of nucleated cell counts was performed using reference gene primer amplification. Assay: immunoSEQ multiplex PCR; the TCRdb copy retains only in-frame clones and omits some. The DNA gave D and trimming, while V, J and clone size come from that table. This sample carries 95,000 to 110,000 clones, about 89% of them seen once, and the ten largest clones take 15%. Sequencing used peripheral blood. The origin of this receptor is a man in his fifties with acute or convalescent COVID-19. V is TRBV12-5 and J is TRBJ1-3; D may be TRBD1 (5 bases). The CDR3, as DNA: TGTGCTAGTGGTCCGCAGGGTGGAAACACCATATATTTT. It codes for CASGPQGGNTIYF.